This paragraph reports one T cell receptor (beta chain). The sample holds no much larger clone one base away, and base qualities are not on file. The CDR3, from cysteine to phenylalanine, totals 12 residues. Only CDR3 DNA is held: 36 bases, read in frame from base 1. According to the germline V gene, CDR1 reads SQVTM and CDR2 reads ANQGSEA. V gives up 6 bases and J gives up 5 bases, and the segment between their germline ends measures 13 bases. Because TCR-alpha and TCR-beta chains were sequenced unpaired, no chain pairing information was available. TCR libraries were generated with the immunoSEQ multiplex PCR assay, using TCR-beta and/or TCR-alpha/delta assays for each sample. The amplified TCR libraries were sequenced using the Illumina high-throughput platform. For the original study's pipeline: Clustering and dimensionality reduction relied on pairwise TCRdist distances among GMM-specific receptors from T cells that were either sorted ex vivo or expanded in vitro. Sequence motifs, defined by gene usage and CDR3 content, were tested for enrichment in tetramer-positive compared with tetramer-negative populations. As stored in TCRdb, this immuneACCESS dataset retains in-frame rearrangements with V and J assigned. A fraction of the clones does not appear; measured against another copy, unresolved V genes explain less than half of the discrepancy, and the remainder lacks a known reason. That table gives V, J and clone size, and the DNA gave D and trimming. The sample yields roughly 92,000 clones; approximately 90% were counted once. Together, the top ten hold approximately 2% of the sample.

This entry comes from a study of T cells in tuberculosis (dated by TCRdb to 2017 to 2018). Study-level background: The study combined CD1B tetramers and high-throughput TCR immunosequencing to characterize T cells specific for the mycobacterial lipid antigen glucose monomycolate (GMM). Paper-wide results and their limitations: T cells that bind the CD1B-GMM tetramer with low affinity may not have been captured by the stringent sort gate.

PBMC were thawed, rested overnight, stained with a GMM-loaded CD1B tetramer, a Live/Dead dye and anti-CD3, and then sorted on a FACS Aria II. The CD1B tetramers were loaded with C32 glucose monomycolate that had been purified from Rhodococcus equi. Before cryopreservation, the PBMC used for tetramer sorting had been depleted of CD14-expressing monocytes for a separate study. From each donor, about 100,000 tetramer-negative cells were sorted and were analyzed alongside the tetramer-positive cells. Antigen-specific T cells were sorted from a handful of healthy South African adults using GMM-loaded CD1B tetramers.

The material sequenced was CD1b-GMM tetramer-negative cells sorted from PBMCs. The sample's cell subset or site label is to be understood as: T cells not binding CD1B-GMM tetramer, sorted from same donor. The rearrangement joined TRBV29-1 to TRBJ1-2; TRBD1 is a possible D gene, resting on 5 matching bases. The clonotype was recovered from an adult woman with latent tuberculosis. The nucleotides are TGCAGCGTCCTCGCGGGGGGGTATGGCTACACCTTC. Its translation is CSVLAGGYGYTF. Where the CDR3 stops, the reference TRBV29-1 and TRBJ1-2 genes take over; the full variable domain is SAVISQKPSRDICQRGTSLTIQCQVDSQVTMMFWYRQQPGQSLTLIATANQGSEATYESGFVIDKFPISRPNLTFSTLTVSNMSPEDSSIYLCSVLAGGYGYTFGSGTRLTVV.